This T cell receptor beta chain derives from a study of blood T cell repertoires in COVID-19. The CDR3 has 13 amino acids. Germline assignment: CDR1 SGDLS and CDR2 YYNGEE. V lost 3 bases, J lost 7 bases, and 8 bases lay in between. Clones were sequenced by immunoSEQ multiplex PCR, and TCRdb holds only the in-frame ones, with some missing. Among 250,000 to 300,000 clones listed, approximately 86% were seen once. The V and J genes are TRBV9 and TRBJ1-6; D might be TRBD1 (6 bases). The receptor's source is a man between 18 and 35 years old with active or convalescent COVID-19. Material for sequencing was peripheral blood. DNA for the CDR3: TGTGCCAGCAGCGCCACAGGGAATTCACCCCTCCACTTT. As protein: CASSATGNSPLHF.